The 6 T cell receptor beta chains below come from one sample, sequenced in a study of blood T cell repertoires in COVID-19. Assay: immunoSEQ multiplex PCR; the TCRdb copy retains only in-frame clones and omits some. Among some 220,000 clones, 83% were seen once, and the ten largest hold 1.3%. Sequencing input: peripheral blood. The receptors originated from a woman aged 30 to 39 with COVID-19, enrolled during active disease.

J is TRBJ1-4 and V is TRBV7-9; tentatively, D is TRBD1 (6 bases). The germline V gene encodes CDR1 SEHNR and CDR2 FQNEAQ (reference sequence). Trimming left V 5 bases short and J 8 bases short, with 15 bases between. This CDR3 contains 14 residues. The CDR3 sequence is CASSVTGNGEKLFF. The CDR3, as DNA: TGTGCCAGCAGCGTCACAGGGAATGGAGAAAAACTGTTTTTT.

The V and J genes are TRBV5-1 and TRBJ1-1; 7 bases agree with TRBD1. This CDR3 comprises 14 residues. The V segment lost 4 bases and the J segment 2 bases; nucleotides outside the gene matches: 5. CDR1 and CDR2 from the germline V gene are SGHRS and YFSETQ. The CDR3 DNA reads as TGCGCCAGCAGCCCCGGGACAGCAAACACTGAAGCTTTCTTT. Its translation is CASSPGTANTEAFF.

V usage is TRBV7-8 and J usage is TRBJ2-7; 9 bases fit TRBD1. CDR1 SGHVS and CDR2 FQNEAQ come from the germline V gene. V shed 4 bases, J shed 3 bases, and the junction held 10 bases outside the gene matches. CDR3 length: 16 amino acids. CDR3 sequence: CASSSRTGVSYYEQYF. DNA of the CDR3: TGTGCCAGCAGCTCCAGGACAGGGGTGTCCTACTACGAGCAGTACTTC.

This chain links TRBV18 with TRBJ2-7, with TRBD1 matching 7 bases. With 5 bases clipped from V and 1 base from J, the junction kept 11 bases outside the gene matches. The CDR3 covers 16 residues. CDR1 KGHSH and CDR2 LQKENI come from the germline V gene. CDR3 sequence (DNA): TGTGCCAGCTCAGACCCACCGGGACAGTCTTCCTACGAGCAGTACTTC. Its protein product is CASSDPPGQSSYEQYF.

The J gene is TRBJ2-5, the V gene TRBV28; tentative D call: TRBD2 (5 bases). CDR1 and CDR2 from the germline V gene are MDHEN and SYDVKM. The CDR3 runs to 13 residues. Trimming pared 10 bases from V and 7 bases from J, leaving 19 bases between. The CDR3 bases are TGTGCCACATACAAGCGCGGGTTTGGGACCCAGTACTTC. Amino acids: CATYKRGFGTQYF.

The chain employs TRBV6-2 or TRBV6-3 and TRBJ1-3; D may be TRBD1 (6 bases). Germline CDR1 is MNHEY and CDR2 is SVGEGT. The V end was cut by 5 bases, the J end by 4 bases, with 18 bases between. This CDR3 is built from 16 residues. The CDR3 coding sequence is TGTGCCAGCAGTCGCGCCGGGACACGAAGAGGAAACACCATATATTTT. Its protein is CASSRAGTRRGNTIYF.